A single sample gave rise to the 25 T cell receptor beta chains below, sequenced in a study of shared clonotypes between healthy human individuals. Assay: immunoSEQ multiplex PCR; the TCRdb copy retains only in-frame clones and omits some. This table holds approximately 510,000 clones, about four fifths found once. Sequenced: PBMCs. These receptors originate from a middle-aged woman in good health. Some clones in this sample may be carry-over from other donors' samples.

The chain has TRBV6-1 and TRBJ2-7; either TRBD1 or TRBD2 may supply D (5 bases each). Trimming pared 4 bases from V and 0 bases from J, leaving 10 bases between. The CDR3 runs to 14 residues. Germline CDR1 is MNHNS and CDR2 is SASEGT. The CDR3 reads CASSVRDASYEQYF. CDR3 in DNA: TGTGCCAGCAGTGTCCGGGACGCCTCCTACGAGCAGTACTTC.

This clone was seen a single time. This rearrangement joins TRBV30 to TRBJ2-5; weak D call: TRBD2 (5 bases). Per the germline V gene, CDR1 is GTSNPN and CDR2 is SVGIG (reference sequence). V shed 5 bases and J shed 1 base, with 14 bases lying between them. The CDR3 length is 14 residues. CDR3 residues: CAWEIGLVQETQYF. In nucleotides, the CDR3 is TGTGCCTGGGAGATCGGACTGGTCCAAGAGACCCAGTACTTC.

The genes are TRBV6-6 and TRBJ1-3, with D uncertain. CDR3 length: 12 amino acids. Germline V CDR1 and CDR2: MNHNY, SVGAGI (reference sequence). The V and J ends lost 2 bases and 4 bases respectively, with 3 bases between them. CDR3 DNA sequence: TGTGCCAGCAGTTACGACGGAAACACCATATATTTT. Translated, it gives CASSYDGNTIYF.

V gene TRBV15 combines with J gene TRBJ2-1, with a weak D call TRBD2 (7 bases). Per the germline V gene, CDR1 is LNHNV and CDR2 is YYDKDF (reference sequence). The V end lost 3 bases, the J end lost 5 bases, and 14 bases lay between the germline ends. The CDR3 contains 15 residues. CDR3 sequence reads: CATSRGRGFNNEQFF. CDR3 DNA sequence: TGTGCCACCAGCAGGGGGAGGGGGTTCAACAATGAGCAGTTCTTC.

This clone was seen more than once but under ten times. The V call is TRBV5-1, the J call TRBJ1-1, with 10 nucleotides matching TRBD1. Germline V gene sequence: CDR1 SGHRS, CDR2 YFSETQ. Trimming at V came to 4 bases and at J to 2 bases, leaving 5 bases not matched to a gene. This CDR3 is 15 amino acids long. The CDR3 sequence: CASSIGTGDNTEAFF. Written as DNA, the CDR3 is TGCGCCAGCAGCATAGGGACAGGGGATAACACTGAAGCTTTCTTT.

The chain links TRBV15 to TRBJ2-2; D not certain. Germline loops: CDR1 LNHNV, CDR2 YYDKDF (reference sequence). V lost 0 bases, J lost 4 bases, and 9 bases lay in between. The CDR3 has 15 amino acids. The chain's CDR3 is CATSREASSTGELFF. Written as DNA, the CDR3 is TGTGCCACCAGCAGAGAAGCATCGTCCACCGGGGAGCTGTTTTTT.

The rearrangement links TRBV7-6 to TRBJ2-7, with a possible D match to TRBD2 (5 bases). Between the trimmed V and J ends, which lost 6 bases and 2 bases, there was a span of 17 bases. The CDR3 extends over 15 amino acids. CDR1 SGHVS and CDR2 FNYEAQ come from the germline V gene. The CDR3 loop reads CASRRLAGPTYEQYF. CDR3 coding DNA: TGTGCCAGCAGACGTCTCGCGGGTCCGACCTACGAGCAGTACTTC.

The chain is built from TRBV18 and TRBJ2-7; 7 nucleotides match TRBD1. The trim removed 1 base at V and 6 bases at J, leaving 6 bases unmatched. CDR1 is KGHSH and CDR2 is LQKENI in the germline V gene. There are 14 residues in the CDR3. The CDR3: CASSPQGAITEQYF. CDR3 DNA sequence: TGTGCCAGCTCACCACAGGGGGCGATTACCGAGCAGTACTTC.

V is TRBV28 and J is TRBJ1-5, with no clear D. The germline V gene encodes CDR1 MDHEN and CDR2 SYDVKM. CDR3 length equals 14 residues. V lost 1 base and J 0 bases, leaving 4 bases between the germline ends. This CDR3 is CASSLLGSNQPQHF. CDR3 sequence (DNA): TGTGCCAGCAGTTTATTGGGTAGCAATCAGCCCCAGCATTTT.

The CDR3 sequence: CASSEMRGNTEAFF. The CDR3 DNA follows: TGTGCCAGCAGTGAAATGAGGGGGAACACTGAAGCTTTCTTT. The chain uses TRBV6-1 and TRBJ1-1; a weak D match, TRBD1 (5 bases). Deletions cut 2 bases from V and 1 base from J, with 8 bases between. The CDR3 runs to 14 residues. The germline V gene encodes CDR1 MNHNS and CDR2 SASEGT.

The chain is built from TRBV29-1 and TRBJ1-1; D gene uncertain. There are 13 residues in the CDR3. Germline V gives CDR1 SQVTM, CDR2 ANQGSEA. Trimming cost V 3 bases and J 6 bases, with 14 bases left between them. The CDR3 loop is CSVDGGRLAEAFF. The CDR3 nucleotides are TGCAGCGTTGACGGAGGGAGGTTGGCTGAAGCTTTCTTT. Based on the CDR3 plus reference TRBV29-1 and TRBJ1-1, the full variable domain is SAVISQKPSRDICQRGTSLTIQCQVDSQVTMMFWYRQQPGQSLTLIATANQGSEATYESGFVIDKFPISRPNLTFSTLTVSNMSPEDSSIYLCSVDGGRLAEAFFGQGTRLTVV.

This sequence joins TRBV30 and TRBJ2-1; D possibly corresponds to TRBD2 (6 bases). CDR3 length: 14 amino acids. The V end was cut by 4 bases, the J end by 4 bases, with 14 bases between. Germline CDR1 reads GTSNPN; CDR2 reads SVGIG (reference sequence). The CDR3 loop is CAWNELSGYNEQFF. CDR3 in DNA: TGTGCCTGGAACGAACTTAGCGGTTACAATGAGCAGTTCTTC.

A word on this clone: Other DNA sequences in the sample encode the same CDR3. The CDR3: CASSYRYEQYF. CDR3 coding DNA: TGTGCCAGCAGTTACCGGTACGAGCAGTACTTC. The chain couples TRBV6-1 to TRBJ2-7; D remains ambiguous. The CDR3 sequence is 11 residues long. The germline gives CDR1 MNHNS, CDR2 SASEGT. V was pared by 5 bases and J by 4 bases, with 6 bases between.

V is TRBV7-9 and J is TRBJ1-6; the D is unclear. CDR1 is SEHNR and CDR2 is FQNEAQ in the germline V gene (reference sequence). Trimming stripped 1 base from V and 8 bases from J, with 3 bases between. The CDR3 has 12 residues. This CDR3 reads CASSLEHSPLHF. Written as DNA, the CDR3 is TGTGCCAGCAGCTTAGAACATTCACCCCTCCACTTT.

This chain links TRBV30 with TRBJ2-1, with TRBD2 matching over 7 bases. The CDR3 covers 15 residues. Per the germline V gene, CDR1 is GTSNPN and CDR2 is SVGIG (reference sequence). V shed 4 bases and J 4 bases; nucleotides not matched to a gene: 10. CDR3: CAWTRGRAGYNEQFF. CDR3 nucleotides: TGTGCCTGGACTCGTGGGAGGGCCGGTTACAATGAGCAGTTCTTC.

CDR3 nucleotides: TGCGCCAGCAGCCAAGGCGGGACAGGTTCCTACGAGCAGTACTTC. As protein: CASSQGGTGSYEQYF. The chain is built from TRBV4-1 and TRBJ2-7, with 8 bases fitting TRBD1. Germline V gene sequence: CDR1 MGHRA, CDR2 YSYEKL. The CDR3 contains 15 residues. With V trimmed by 1 base and J by 1 base, 3 bases remained unmatched.

The rearrangement links TRBV27 to TRBJ2-5, with 8 bases matching TRBD1. This CDR3 is built from 14 residues. V trimming: 4 bases; J trimming: 6 bases; junction bases outside the gene matches: 7. Germline values: CDR1 MNHEY, CDR2 SMNVEV (reference sequence). CDR3 DNA sequence: TGTGCCAGCAGTTCGGATGGACAGGGAAAGACCCAGTACTTC. This sequence encodes CASSSDGQGKTQYF.

The chain is built from TRBV10-1 and TRBJ2-7; D is ambiguous. This CDR3 has 13 residues. Germline lookup yields CDR1 WNHNN and CDR2 SYGVQD (reference sequence). The V end was cut by 0 bases, the J end by 3 bases, with 6 bases between. This CDR3 reads CASSESGSYEQYF. CDR3 nucleotides: TGCGCCAGCAGTGAGTCTGGTAGCTACGAGCAGTACTTC.

The chain couples TRBV2 to TRBJ2-1; 12 bases map to TRBD2. This CDR3 has 16 residues. CDR1 is SNHLY, CDR2 FYNNEI, per germline. V was pared by 6 bases and J by 4 bases, with 7 bases of the junction left unmatched. The CDR3 region has the DNA TGTGCCAGCAGCGTACCACTAGCGGGGGGATACAATGAGCAGTTCTTC. This encodes CASSVPLAGGYNEQFF.

The CDR3 sequence: CASSIGVGMDGYTF. For the CDR3, the DNA is TGTGCCAGTAGTATTGGGGTGGGGATGGATGGCTACACCTTC. This chain links TRBV19 with TRBJ1-2; the D is unclear. CDR1 and CDR2 (germline): LNHDA, SQIVND (reference sequence). The CDR3 is 14 amino acids. V was trimmed by 3 bases and J by 6 bases, leaving 14 bases between them.

The chain uses TRBV29-1 and TRBJ2-2; 7 bases match TRBD1. CDR3 length: 14 residues. Germline V CDR1 and CDR2: SQVTM, ANQGSEA. Trimming removed 5 bases from V and 1 base from J; junction bases left unmatched: 4. In DNA, the CDR3 is TGCAGCGTTTTGACAGGGATGAACACCGGGGAGCTGTTTTTT. Translated: CSVLTGMNTGELFF.

The chain is built from TRBV11-2 and TRBJ2-7; 10 bases map to TRBD2. The CDR3 is made up of 17 amino acids. The V gene's germline CDR1 is SGHAT and CDR2 FQNNGV. Trimming removed 2 bases from V and 2 bases from J; junction bases left unmatched: 9. This CDR3 reads CASSLSGGSGRAYEQYF. CDR3 DNA: TGTGCCAGCAGCTTATCCGGTGGGAGCGGGAGGGCCTACGAGCAGTACTTC.

V is TRBV10-3 and J is TRBJ2-3, with 9 bases aligning to TRBD1. The CDR3 extends over 15 amino acids. The V segment lost 6 bases and the J segment 5 bases; nucleotides outside the gene matches: 9. The germline V gene has CDR1 ENHRY and CDR2 SYGVKD. CDR3 residues: CAISGGTGWGDTQYF. In DNA form, the CDR3 reads TGTGCCATCAGCGGAGGGACAGGGTGGGGAGATACGCAGTATTTT.

In its sample, this clone was seen once. The J gene is TRBJ2-1, the V gene TRBV11-2; TRBD2 aligns across 7 bases. Germline V gene sequence: CDR1 SGHAT, CDR2 FQNNGV. The CDR3 has 18 residues. V trimming: 5 bases; J trimming: 6 bases; junction bases outside the gene matches: 19. DNA of the CDR3: TGTGCCAGCAGCCAAGCGGTTAGCGGGCGGCGCACGGGCAATGAGCAGTTCTTC. Translation: CASSQAVSGRRTGNEQFF. The full variable domain, with the rest looked up from reference TRBV11-2 and TRBJ2-1, is EAGVAQSPRYKIIEKRQSVAFWCNPISGHATLYWYQQILGQGPKLLIQFQNNGVVDDSQLPKDRFSAERLKGVDSTLKIQPAKLEDSAVYLCASSQAVSGRRTGNEQFFGPGTRLTVL.

This clone has a handful of counts. This chain links TRBV4-1 with TRBJ1-2, with D uncertain. The germline CDR1 and CDR2 sequences are MGHRA and YSYEKL. The CDR3 loop spans 13 amino acids. Trimming removed 1 base at V and 7 bases at J, with 10 bases between. CDR3 region: CASSQGRMGGYTF. In DNA form, the CDR3 reads TGCGCCAGCAGCCAAGGGAGGATGGGTGGCTACACCTTC.